This T cell receptor (beta chain) derives from a study of patients and donors after allogeneic stem cell transplantation. MiXCR, run by TCRdb on the RT-PCR reads, gives a single entry per CDR3 protein. The sample has tens of thousands of distinct CDR3 sequences, 26% seen once. Germline CDR1 SGHDN, CDR2 FVKESK. The V end was cut by 6 bases, the J end by 7 bases, with 16 bases between. The CDR3 is 13 residues long. This rearrangement joins TRBV14 to TRBJ2-7, with D tentatively TRBD1 or TRBD2 (6 bases each). This TCR derives from a human donor who was either an allogeneic HSCT recipient or a stem cell or donor lymphocyte infusion donor (not recorded which). It is not recorded whose cells these are; they may come from a transplant donor. Sequencing was carried out using blood, either unsorted or a sorted T cell fraction (not recorded which). CDR3 in DNA: TGTGCCAGCAGTACTTACGGGGGCTGGGAGCAGTACTTC. Translating it yields CASSTYGGWEQYF.